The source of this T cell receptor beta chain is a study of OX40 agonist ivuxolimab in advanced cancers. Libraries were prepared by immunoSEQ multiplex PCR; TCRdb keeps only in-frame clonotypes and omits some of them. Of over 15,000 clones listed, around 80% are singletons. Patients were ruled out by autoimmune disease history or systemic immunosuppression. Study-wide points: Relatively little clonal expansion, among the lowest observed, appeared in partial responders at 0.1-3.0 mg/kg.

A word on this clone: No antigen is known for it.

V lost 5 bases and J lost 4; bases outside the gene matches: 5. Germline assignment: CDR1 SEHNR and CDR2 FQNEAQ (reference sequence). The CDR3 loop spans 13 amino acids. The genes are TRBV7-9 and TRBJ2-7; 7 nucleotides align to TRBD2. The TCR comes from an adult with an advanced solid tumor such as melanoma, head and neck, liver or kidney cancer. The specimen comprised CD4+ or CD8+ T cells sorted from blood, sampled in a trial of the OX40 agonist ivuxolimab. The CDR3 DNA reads TGTGCCAGCAGCCCAGCAGCGGGGTACGAGCAGTACTTC. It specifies CASSPAAGYEQYF.